The source of this TCR beta chain is a study of identical twins. Comment on this clonotype: As yet, its antigen is unknown.

The trim removed 8 bases at V and 5 bases at J, leaving 17 bases unmatched. The length of the CDR3 is 18 residues. Points from the study as a whole: In monozygotic twins, models underestimated the sharing of out-of-frame TCR alpha. The authors drew conclusions from cross-sectional statistical analysis rather than following the same donors.

There were only healthy Caucasians among the donors. Using its own MiXCR run on the 5' RACE reads, TCRdb lists one record per CDR3 protein. This sample has about 810,000 distinct CDR3 sequences, with 12% found just once. These data also featured in a second study, about yellow fever vaccine responses in identical twins. That work contributes: Twins reportedly appeared to share part of their vaccine T cell response while keeping part individual.

Sequenced input: PBMCs. The chain has TRBV12-3 or TRBV12-4 and TRBJ2-2; 10 bases are shared with TRBD2. This TCR was recovered from a woman in her late teens or twenties in good health. This CDR3 reads CASSTLGLAGAKTGELFF. CDR3 sequence (DNA): TGTGCCAGCTCCACTCTAGGGCTAGCGGGGGCCAAAACCGGGGAGCTGTTTTTT.